This T cell receptor (beta chain) is drawn from a study of T cells in Graves' hyperthyroidism and ophthalmopathy. Study overall: Prior to any treatment, at the point of initial diagnosis, peripheral blood was collected.

The study's findings and limits: Blood shared most expanded thyroid clonotypes above 0.001.

The source material, RNA transcripts, was used to amplify TCR beta CDR3 regions. Initially, a first-round RT-PCR of the TCR CDR3 employed the HTBI primer set. TCRdb called the multiplex PCR reads again in MiXCR, with one record for every CDR3 protein. The table includes about 350,000 distinct CDR3 sequences, roughly 14% detected once. There are many counts of this clonotype. Its antigen is unknown. Sequenced input: blood. This sequence was found in a woman aged 25 to 39 with Graves' hyperthyroidism.

CDR3 sequence (DNA): TGTGCCACCAGCAGACAAAATTCACCCCTCCACTTT. It yields the protein CATSRQNSPLHF. The chain joins TRBV15 to TRBJ1-6; D is undetermined. From germline, CDR1 is LNHNV and CDR2 YYDKDF (reference sequence). There are 12 residues in the CDR3. V was cut by 2 bases and J by 7 bases, with 3 bases left in between. The full variable domain, in which reference TRBV15 and TRBJ1-6 provide the parts outside the CDR3, is DAMVIQNPRYQVTQFGKPVTLSCSQTLNHNVMYWYQQKSSQAPKLLFHYYDKDFNNEADTPDNFQSRRPNTSFCFLDIRSPGLGDTAMYLCATSRQNSPLHFGNGTRLTVT.